Listed below are T cell receptor beta chains from one sample, sequenced in a study of cytomegalovirus exposure and HLA in healthy donors. Produced via immunoSEQ multiplex PCR; TCRdb's table is partial and in-frame only. The table shows over 150,000 clones, with 70% to 80% occurring only once. The sample consisted of PBMCs. The receptors come from a man in his forties in good health and CMV-seronegative. CDR3s include the opening cysteine and the closing phenylalanine or tryptophan.

v_call: TRBV30; j_call: TRBJ2-7; cdr3_aa: CAWSYSSSYEQYF
v_call: TRBV7-7; j_call: TRBJ2-7; cdr3_aa: CASSLILQGEQYF
v_call: TRBV7-3; j_call: TRBJ2-1; cdr3_aa: CASSIDSHNEQFF
v_call: TRBV5-1; j_call: TRBJ2-2; cdr3_aa: CASSRAGELIGELFF
v_call: TRBV9; j_call: TRBJ2-1; cdr3_aa: CASSVEVSGYNEQFF
v_call: TRBV19; j_call: TRBJ2-5; cdr3_aa: CASSSDSGETQYF
v_call: TRBV5-1; j_call: TRBJ2-7; cdr3_aa: CASSDSGRYEQYF
v_call: TRBV4-1; j_call: TRBJ2-3; cdr3_aa: CASSHPVGAGVADTQYF
v_call: TRBV28; j_call: TRBJ1-4; cdr3_aa: CASRENRGLEKLFF
v_call: TRBV11-2; j_call: TRBJ2-7; cdr3_aa: CASSLAGVIHEQYF
v_call: TRBV7-2; j_call: TRBJ1-3; cdr3_aa: CASSLLNSFSGNTIYF
v_call: TRBV6-1; j_call: TRBJ2-1; cdr3_aa: CASVTGQGHDEQFF
v_call: TRBV11-2; j_call: TRBJ1-2; cdr3_aa: CASSRSPTENYGYTF
v_call: TRBV7-8; j_call: TRBJ1-2; cdr3_aa: CASSPTPTGVGGYTF
v_call: TRBV11-3; j_call: TRBJ2-5; cdr3_aa: CASSSRRDETQYF
v_call: TRBV19; j_call: TRBJ1-5; cdr3_aa: CARDTRCWDQPQHF
v_call: TRBV9; j_call: TRBJ2-1; cdr3_aa: CASSAGLAGGQGYNEQFF
v_call: TRBV10-3; j_call: TRBJ1-1; cdr3_aa: CAISENRADEAFF
v_call: TRBV6-5; j_call: TRBJ2-7; cdr3_aa: CASSTWTGSSYEQYF
v_call: TRBV27; j_call: TRBJ2-1; cdr3_aa: CASSPNPGNEQFF
v_call: TRBV6-1; j_call: TRBJ1-2; cdr3_aa: CASSEAWTGGTYGYTF